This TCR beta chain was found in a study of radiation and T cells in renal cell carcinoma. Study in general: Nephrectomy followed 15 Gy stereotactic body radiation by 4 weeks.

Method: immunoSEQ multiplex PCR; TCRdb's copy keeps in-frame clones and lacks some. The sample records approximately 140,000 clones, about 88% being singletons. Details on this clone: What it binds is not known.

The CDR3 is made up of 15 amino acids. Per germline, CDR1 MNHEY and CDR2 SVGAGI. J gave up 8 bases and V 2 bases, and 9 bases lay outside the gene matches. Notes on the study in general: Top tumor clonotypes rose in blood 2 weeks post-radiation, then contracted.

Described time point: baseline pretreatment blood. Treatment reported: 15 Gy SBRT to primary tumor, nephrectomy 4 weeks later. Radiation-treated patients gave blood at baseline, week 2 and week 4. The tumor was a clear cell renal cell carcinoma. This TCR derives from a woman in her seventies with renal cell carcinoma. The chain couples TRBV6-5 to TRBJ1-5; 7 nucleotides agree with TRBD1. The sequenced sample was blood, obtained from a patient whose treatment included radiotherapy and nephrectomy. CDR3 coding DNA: TGTGCCAGCAGTTACCCCGGGACAGCGCTGGAGCCCCAGCATTTT. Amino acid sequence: CASSYPGTALEPQHF.